The 8 T cell receptor beta chains listed next were all sequenced from one sample in a study of T cells in Graves' hyperthyroidism and ophthalmopathy (dated by TCRdb to between 2019 and 2020). The library relied on multiplex PCR. Data came from an Illumina HiSeq 2000. The TCR beta CDR3 regions were amplified from RNA transcripts. The first round of RT-PCR for the TCR CDR3 was performed with the HTBI primer set and the Qiagen OneStep RT-PCR kit. Starting from the raw public reads, TCRdb applied fastp trimming at Q25, assembled clones with MiXCR and retained in-frame beta chains. One record per CDR3 amino acid sequence lists the most common genes and DNA. This sample gives under 700,000 distinct CDR3 sequences in total; 16% of them show up just once. Of the sample, approximately 18% is held by the ten largest clones. Sample: blood. These receptors were obtained from a woman aged 18-35 years with Graves' hyperthyroidism.

This clonotype was observed a few times. V and J are TRBV9 and TRBJ1-5, with D perhaps matching TRBD1 (5 bases). The CDR3 is 14 amino acids. The germline gives CDR1 SGDLS, CDR2 YYNGEE. Trimming cost V 4 bases and J 6 bases, with 14 bases left between them. The CDR3: CASSPDRTSQPQHF. The CDR3 region has the DNA TGTGCCAGCAGCCCGGACCGGACAAGTCAGCCCCAGCATTTT. Filled out from reference TRBV9 and TRBJ1-5, the complete variable domain reads DSGVTQTPKHLITATGQRVTLRCSPRSGDLSVYWYQQSLDQGLQFLIQYYNGEERAKGNILERFSAQQFPDLHSELNLSSLELGDSALYFCASSPDRTSQPQHFGDGTRLSIL.

This clonotype was seen just once. The chain carries TRBV27 and TRBJ2-5; a weak D match, TRBD2 (6 bases). This CDR3 spans 17 amino acids. V lost 5 bases, J lost 2 bases, and 21 bases lay in between. Looked up from germline, CDR1 is MNHEY and CDR2 is SMNVEV (reference sequence). The CDR3 loop is CASSENWGVRDQETQYF. CDR3 sequence (DNA): TGTGCCAGCAGTGAAAATTGGGGGGTGCGTGATCAAGAGACCCAGTACTTC.

A note on this clonotype: Germline is not matched at one junction end, which may reflect a read error. This chain links TRBV3-1 with TRBJ1-2; D gene uncertain. This CDR3 spans 18 amino acids. Looked up from germline, CDR1 is LGHDT and CDR2 is YNNKEL (reference sequence). The CDR3 region has the DNA TGTGCCAGCAGCGAAGAGGGAATGGGCAGGACCACTAACTATGGCTACACCTTC. It translates to CASSEEGMGRTTNYGYTF.

Ten or more counts support this clonotype. The chain is built from TRBV2 and TRBJ2-3; 8 nucleotides match TRBD2. The CDR3 has 15 amino acids. Looked up from germline, CDR1 is SNHLY and CDR2 is FYNNEI. The trim removed 5 bases at V and 4 bases at J, leaving 8 bases unmatched. The CDR3 DNA is TGTGCCAGCAGTCCGGGACTAGTCTCCCCAGATACGCAGTATTTT. Residues: CASSPGLVSPDTQYF.

This clonotype showed up just once. The chain has TRBV14 and TRBJ2-5; D unresolved. Germline CDR1 is SGHDN and CDR2 is FVKESK. The CDR3 has 12 amino acids. Deletions cut 8 bases from V and 5 bases from J, with 12 bases between. The CDR3 nucleotides are TGTGCCAGCGCCAGCTTGGGGGAGACCCAGTACTTC. Amino acids: CASASLGETQYF. Full variable domain (outside the CDR3, taken from reference TRBV14 and TRBJ2-5): EAGVTQFPSHSVIEKGQTVTLRCDPISGHDNLYWYRRVMGKEIKFLLHFVKESKQDESGMPNNRFLAERTGGTYSTLKVQPAELEDSGVYFCASASLGETQYFGPGTRLLVL.

The V call is TRBV12-3 or TRBV12-4, the J call TRBJ1-4; D is perhaps TRBD1 (6 bases). The CDR3 consists of 17 residues. V lost 4 bases and J 3 bases, leaving 18 bases between the germline ends. The CDR3 region has the DNA TGTGCCAGCAGTTCAGGGGACGGAATCCTACCTAATGAAAAACTGTTTTTT. The encoded protein is CASSSGDGILPNEKLFF.

Ten or more counts support this clonotype. This sequence joins TRBV4-2 and TRBJ1-2, with D perhaps TRBD1 (5 bases). Trimming left V 2 bases short and J 1 base short, with 14 bases between. Germline CDR1 and CDR2: LGHNA and YNFKEQ. CDR3 length equals 16 residues. CDR3 region: CASSQKGRSYNYGYTF. CDR3 in DNA: TGTGCCAGCAGCCAAAAGGGACGGAGTTATAACTATGGCTACACCTTC.

This clonotype was seen more than once but under ten times. The gene calls are TRBV5-1 and TRBJ1-1, with D possibly matching TRBD1 (6 bases). The V end lost 4 bases, the J end lost 2 bases, and 12 bases lay between the germline ends. CDR3 size: 14 residues. CDR1 is SGHRS and CDR2 is YFSETQ in the germline V gene. For the CDR3, the DNA is TGCGCCAGCAGCCTTGGACAGATTAACACTGAAGCTTTCTTT. Its protein product is CASSLGQINTEAFF.